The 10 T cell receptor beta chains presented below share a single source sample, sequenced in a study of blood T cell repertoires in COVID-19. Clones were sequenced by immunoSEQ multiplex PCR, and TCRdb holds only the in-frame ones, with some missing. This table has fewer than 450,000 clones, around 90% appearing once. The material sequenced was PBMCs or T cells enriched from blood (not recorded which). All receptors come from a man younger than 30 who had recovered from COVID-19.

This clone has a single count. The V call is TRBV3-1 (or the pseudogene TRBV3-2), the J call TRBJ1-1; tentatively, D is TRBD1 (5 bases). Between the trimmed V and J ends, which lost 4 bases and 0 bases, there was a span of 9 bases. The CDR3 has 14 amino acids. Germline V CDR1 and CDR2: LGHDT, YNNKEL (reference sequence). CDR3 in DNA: TGTGCCAGCAGCCTCCCGGGGGTGAACACTGAAGCTTTCTTT. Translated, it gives CASSLPGVNTEAFF.

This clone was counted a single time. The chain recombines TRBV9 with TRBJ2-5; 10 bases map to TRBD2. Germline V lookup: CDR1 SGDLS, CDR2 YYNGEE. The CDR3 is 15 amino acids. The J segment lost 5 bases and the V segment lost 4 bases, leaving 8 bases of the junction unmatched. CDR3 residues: CASSPSGGAGETQYF. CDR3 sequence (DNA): TGTGCCAGCAGCCCCAGCGGGGGGGCCGGGGAGACCCAGTACTTC.

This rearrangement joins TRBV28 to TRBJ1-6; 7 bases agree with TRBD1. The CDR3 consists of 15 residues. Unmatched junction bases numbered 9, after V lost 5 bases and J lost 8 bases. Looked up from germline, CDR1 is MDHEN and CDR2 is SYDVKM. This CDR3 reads CASSLPGQPYSPLHF. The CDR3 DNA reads TGTGCCAGCAGTCTGCCGGGACAGCCCTATTCACCCCTCCACTTT.

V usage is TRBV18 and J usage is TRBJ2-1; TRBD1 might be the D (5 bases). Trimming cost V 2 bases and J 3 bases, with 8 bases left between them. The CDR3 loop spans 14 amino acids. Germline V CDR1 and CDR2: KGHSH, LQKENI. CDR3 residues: CASSPTTDYNEQFF. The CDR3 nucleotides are TGTGCCAGCTCACCAACGACAGACTACAATGAGCAGTTCTTC.

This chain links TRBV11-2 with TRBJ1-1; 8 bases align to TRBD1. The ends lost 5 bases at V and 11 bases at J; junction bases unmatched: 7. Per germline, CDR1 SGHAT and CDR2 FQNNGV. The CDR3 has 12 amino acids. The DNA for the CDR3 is TGTGCCAGCAGCAAAGACAGGGGTGGTGCTTTCTTT. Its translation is CASSKDRGGAFF.

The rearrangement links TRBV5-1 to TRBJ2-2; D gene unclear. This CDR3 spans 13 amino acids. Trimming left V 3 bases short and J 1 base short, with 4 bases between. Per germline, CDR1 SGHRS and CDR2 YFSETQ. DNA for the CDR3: TGCGCCAGCAGCTCCGGGAACACCGGGGAGCTGTTTTTT. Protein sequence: CASSSGNTGELFF.

CDR3 protein: CASSILGGNNQPQHF. The CDR3 nucleotides read TGTGCCAGTAGTATATTAGGAGGGAATAATCAGCCCCAGCATTTT. The chain joins TRBV19 to TRBJ1-5; D gene uncertain. This CDR3 region has 15 residues. CDR1 LNHDA and CDR2 SQIVND come from the germline V gene (reference sequence). The germline V and J ends were trimmed by 2 bases and 4 bases, with 12 bases remaining between them.

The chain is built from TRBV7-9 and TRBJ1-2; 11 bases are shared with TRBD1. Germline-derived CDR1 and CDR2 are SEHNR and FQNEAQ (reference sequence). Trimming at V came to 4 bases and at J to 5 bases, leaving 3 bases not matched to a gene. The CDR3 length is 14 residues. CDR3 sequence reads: CASSSGQGEYGYTF. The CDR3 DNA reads TGTGCCAGCAGCTCGGGACAGGGGGAGTATGGCTACACCTTC. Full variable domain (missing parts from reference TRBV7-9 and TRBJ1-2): DTGVSQNPRHKITKRGQNVTFRCDPISEHNRLYWYRQTLGQGPEFLTYFQNEAQLEKSRLLSDRFSAERPKGSFSTLEIQRTEQGDSAMYLCASSSGQGEYGYTFGSGTRLTVV.

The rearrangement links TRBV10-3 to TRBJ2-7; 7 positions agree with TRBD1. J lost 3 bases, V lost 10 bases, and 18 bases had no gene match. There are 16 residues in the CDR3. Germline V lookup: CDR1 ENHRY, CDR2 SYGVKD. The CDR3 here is CATGVSAGTVDYEQYF. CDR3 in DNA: TGTGCCACCGGGGTCTCAGCCGGGACAGTCGACTACGAGCAGTACTTC.

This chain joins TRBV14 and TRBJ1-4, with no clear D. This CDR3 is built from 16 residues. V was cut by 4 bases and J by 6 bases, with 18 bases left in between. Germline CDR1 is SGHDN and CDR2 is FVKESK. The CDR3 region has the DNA TGTGCCAGCAGCCGAAGGGCGGGCGTTTTGGATGAAAAACTGTTTTTT. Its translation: CASSRRAGVLDEKLFF. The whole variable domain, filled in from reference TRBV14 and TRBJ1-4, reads EAGVTQFPSHSVIEKGQTVTLRCDPISGHDNLYWYRRVMGKEIKFLLHFVKESKQDESGMPNNRFLAERTGGTYSTLKVQPAELEDSGVYFCASSRRAGVLDEKLFFGSGTQLSVL.